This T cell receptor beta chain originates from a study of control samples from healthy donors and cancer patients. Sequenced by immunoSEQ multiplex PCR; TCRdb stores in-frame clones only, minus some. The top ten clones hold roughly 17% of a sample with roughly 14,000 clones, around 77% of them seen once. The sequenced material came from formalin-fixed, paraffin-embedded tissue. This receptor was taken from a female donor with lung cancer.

DNA of the CDR3: TGTGCCAGCAGTCCGCAGGGGGACTTCAATCAGCCCCAGCATTTT. Translation: CASSPQGDFNQPQHF. V usage is TRBV9 and J usage is TRBJ1-5; TRBD1 matches at 7 bases. V lost 5 bases and J lost 3; bases outside the gene matches: 8. Germline CDR1 and CDR2: SGDLS and YYNGEE. This CDR3 region has 15 residues.